The following is a T cell receptor (beta chain) sequence with its context. What this receptor recognizes is not known. No qualities accompany the bases; no much larger clone lies one base away. The donors were healthy, HIV-negative adults with no recently reported acute infections or vaccinations. All donors were Caucasian adults living in Nashville, Tennessee, USA. CD4+ T cells were enriched by magnetic negative selection, after which naive cells were positively selected on CD45RA and the negative fraction was taken as the memory subset. Blood was collected by leukapheresis, and PBMCs were isolated by Ficoll-Histopaque density gradient centrifugation and then cryopreserved in liquid nitrogen vapor phase. Purity and quantity of every magnetically sorted T cell population were checked by analytical flow cytometry. Genomic DNA was isolated from each sorted fraction and quantified by UV absorbance on a Nanodrop 2000c.

CDR1 WNHNN and CDR2 SYGVQD are derived from the germline V gene (reference sequence). The germline ends are 12 bases apart after V is trimmed by 5 bases and J by 1 base. CDR3 length: 15 amino acids, cysteine to phenylalanine. Kept here is only the CDR3 DNA, which spans 45 bases and is read in frame from base 1. The source of the sample is a study of shared clonotypes between healthy human individuals (TCRdb year 2020). With regard to the full study: The cohort comprised a couple of women and a few men aged 18 to 49 years. Different laboratories and diverse techniques were used to prepare libraries and sequence TCR repertoires, to increase sequencing depth and limit assay-specific biases. To estimate repertoire size and how much clonotype sharing occurs between individuals, the study deeply sequenced the blood TCR repertoires of roughly 5 healthy adults. Each donor's leukapheresis produced roughly between roughly 0.85 and 9 billion PBMCs. For each donor, CD4 naive and CD4 memory were each given three plates, CD8 naive was given two plates, and CD8 memory was given one plate.

TCR CDR3 regions were amplified from genomic DNA by multiplex PCR using the deep immunoSEQ assay. For each cell subset, the extracted genomic DNA was distributed evenly across all wells of several immunoSEQ 96-well plates, and each plate served as one replicate. For sorted subsets, each replicate PCR was loaded with roughly 190 ng genomic DNA, equivalent to some 31,000 T cell genomes. The purified libraries were quantified using a Qubit 3.0 fluorometer, sized with a Bioanalyzer 2100, and then quantified again using the KAPA Library Quantification kit. Each immunoSEQ 96-well plate was sequenced on its own single-read 150-cycle Illumina NextSeq 550 flow cell. In the authors' own workflow: The immunoSEQ output contained only junctional sequences without quality scores, so filtering could not match that applied to full-length reads. Sequences were annotated with PyIR, a Python wrapper for IgBLAST v1.9, and V/J genes and CDR3 were assigned using IMGT germline references. Reads with weak V/J assignments (E-value above 1e-6), missing CDR3, stop codons, out-of-frame junctions, or ambiguous translated residues were removed. V3J clonotypes were defined by identical inferred V gene, J gene, and CDR3 amino acid sequence. To compute the percentage overlap between repertoires, the number of shared unique clonotypes was divided by the size of the smaller repertoire. Richness of each repertoire was evaluated using RTK rarefaction, the Chao1 estimator, and Recon v2.1 estimates of unobserved clonotypes. OLGA was used to compute generation probabilities for all TCRbeta clonotypes that the gDNA method yielded from a few donors. TCRdb re-hosts the immuneACCESS table, in-frame sequences only. Its copies lack some clones; in the studies checked, an unresolved V gene accounts for under half of them, and the cause for the rest is not known. V, J and clone size are taken as reported in that table, and D and trimming were inferred from the DNA itself. The sample table lists around 1.6 million clones, 95% to 99% of them with a count of one. The top ten clones comprise 0.45% of the sample.

What the research found in general, with its limitations: Larger estimated clonotype richness was generally found for naive subsets than for memory subsets. Compared with non-shared clonotypes, the clonotypes found in all four sorted-subset donors had higher generation probabilities. Across four donors, 5% to 6% of naive CD4, 3.5% of naive CD8, around 2.1% of memory CD4, and approximately 0.4% of memory CD8 clonotypes were shared. Even with the large sequencing depth, rarefaction of the sorted-subset datasets indicated that sequencing was incomplete. Sampling was restricted to blood, and TCR repertoires in tissues likely differ from the TCR repertoires found in blood. The genetic and exposure-history diversity represented was limited by the small number of donors. Pairwise subsampling indicated that sequencing depth was expected to affect the degree of clonotype sharing among donors.

This receptor was taken from a young man in good health. The V and J genes are TRBV10-1 and TRBJ2-1; D gene: possibly TRBD1, on 6 matching bases. The sequenced sample consisted of naive CD4+ T cells sorted from blood. The sample's cell subset or site, from its label and the paper: CD45RA+ positively selected. The CDR3: CASSKDRGSYNEQFF. Read as DNA, the sequence is TGCGCCAGCAGTAAAGATAGGGGGTCCTACAATGAGCAGTTCTTC.